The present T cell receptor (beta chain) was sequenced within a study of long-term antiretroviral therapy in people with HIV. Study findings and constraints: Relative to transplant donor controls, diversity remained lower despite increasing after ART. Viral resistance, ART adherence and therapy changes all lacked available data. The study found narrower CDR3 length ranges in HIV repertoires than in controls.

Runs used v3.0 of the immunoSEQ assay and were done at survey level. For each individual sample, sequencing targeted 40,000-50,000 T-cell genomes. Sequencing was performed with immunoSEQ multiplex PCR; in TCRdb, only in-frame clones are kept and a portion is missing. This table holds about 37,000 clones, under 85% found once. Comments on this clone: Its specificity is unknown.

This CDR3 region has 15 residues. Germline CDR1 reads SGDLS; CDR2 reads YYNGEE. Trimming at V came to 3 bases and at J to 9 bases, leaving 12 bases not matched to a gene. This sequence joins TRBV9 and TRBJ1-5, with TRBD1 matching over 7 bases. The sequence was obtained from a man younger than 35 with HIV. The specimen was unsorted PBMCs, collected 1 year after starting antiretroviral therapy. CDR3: CASSADRDSPTPQHF. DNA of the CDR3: TGTGCCAGCAGCGCAGACCGGGACAGTCCAACGCCCCAGCATTTT.